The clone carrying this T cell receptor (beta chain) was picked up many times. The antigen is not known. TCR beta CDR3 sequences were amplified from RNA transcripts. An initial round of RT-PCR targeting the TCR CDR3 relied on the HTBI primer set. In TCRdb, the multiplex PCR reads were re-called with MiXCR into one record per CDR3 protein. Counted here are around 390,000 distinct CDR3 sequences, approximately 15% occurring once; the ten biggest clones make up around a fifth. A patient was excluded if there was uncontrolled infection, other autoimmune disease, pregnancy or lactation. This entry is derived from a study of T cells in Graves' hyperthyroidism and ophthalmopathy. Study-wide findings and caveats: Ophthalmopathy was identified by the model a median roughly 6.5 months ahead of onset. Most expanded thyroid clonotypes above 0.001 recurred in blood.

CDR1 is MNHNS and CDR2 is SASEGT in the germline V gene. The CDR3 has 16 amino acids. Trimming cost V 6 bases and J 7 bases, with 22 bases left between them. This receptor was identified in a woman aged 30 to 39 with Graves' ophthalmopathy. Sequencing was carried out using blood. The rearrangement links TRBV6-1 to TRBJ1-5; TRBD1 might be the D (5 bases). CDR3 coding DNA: TGTGCCAGCAGCGCCTTATCACGGGGGGAACGGCAGCCCCAGCATTTT. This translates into CASSALSRGERQPQHF.